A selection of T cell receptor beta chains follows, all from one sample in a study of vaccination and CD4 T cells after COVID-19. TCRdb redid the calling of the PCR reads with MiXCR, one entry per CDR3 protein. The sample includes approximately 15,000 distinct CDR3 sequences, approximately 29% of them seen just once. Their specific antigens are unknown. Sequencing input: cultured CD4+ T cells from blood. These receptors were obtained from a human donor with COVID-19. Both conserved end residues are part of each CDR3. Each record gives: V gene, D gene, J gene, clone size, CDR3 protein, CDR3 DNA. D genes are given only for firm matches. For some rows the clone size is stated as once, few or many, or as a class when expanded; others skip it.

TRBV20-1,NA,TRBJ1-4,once,CSARDFLGGSANEKLFF,TGCAGCGCTAGAGATTTCCTCGGGGGCTCGGCGAATGAAAAACTGTTTTTT
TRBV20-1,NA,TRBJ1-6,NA,CSAQSGGVYNSPLHF,TGCAGTGCCCAATCGGGGGGCGTTTATAATTCACCCCTCCACTTT
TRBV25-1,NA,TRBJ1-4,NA,CASSGIGVNEKLFF,TGTGCCAGCAGTGGTATTGGGGTTAATGAAAAACTGTTTTTT
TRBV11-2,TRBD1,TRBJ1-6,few,CASSWTGSISYNSPLHF,TGTGCCAGCAGCTGGACAGGGTCAATCTCCTATAATTCACCCCTCCACTTT
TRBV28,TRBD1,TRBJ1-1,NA,CASSFASRQGPTEAFF,TGTGCCAGCAGTTTTGCGTCAAGACAGGGACCCACTGAAGCTTTCTTT
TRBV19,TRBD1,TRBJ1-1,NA,CASSSGTEKNTEAFF,TGTGCCAGTAGTTCCGGGACAGAGAAGAACACTGAAGCTTTCTTT
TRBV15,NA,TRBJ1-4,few,CATSRHTTNEKLFF,TGTGCCACCAGCAGGCATACAACTAATGAAAAACTGTTTTTT
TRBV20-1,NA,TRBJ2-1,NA,CSARASEQFF,TGCAGTGCTCGTGCGAGTGAGCAGTTCTTC
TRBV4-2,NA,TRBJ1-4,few,CASNPITGTSHEKLFF,TGTGCCAGCAACCCCATTACCGGGACGAGTCATGAAAAACTGTTTTTT
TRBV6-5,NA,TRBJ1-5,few,CASSYIGGQPQHF,TGTGCCAGCAGTTACATCGGTGGGCAGCCCCAGCATTTT
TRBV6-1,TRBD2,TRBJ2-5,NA,CASNSGGPPETQYF,TGTGCCAGCAATAGCGGGGGGCCCCCGGAGACCCAGTACTTC
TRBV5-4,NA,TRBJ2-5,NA,CASSPRVSQETQYF,TGTGCCAGCAGCCCGAGGGTTAGCCAAGAGACCCAGTACTTC
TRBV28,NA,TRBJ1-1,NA,CASSPGTLTAGGPSAEAFF,TGTGCCAGCAGTCCCGGAACCTTAACGGCAGGCGGCCCCAGCGCTGAAGCTTTCTTT
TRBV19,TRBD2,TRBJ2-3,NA,CASSTVPMGGLAGADTQYF,TGTGCCAGTAGTACGGTCCCGATGGGGGGACTAGCGGGCGCAGATACGCAGTATTTT
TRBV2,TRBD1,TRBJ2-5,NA,CASNRGTVRVQETQYF,TGTGCCAGCAATAGAGGGACAGTTAGGGTCCAAGAGACCCAGTACTTC
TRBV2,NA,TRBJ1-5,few,CASSARNQPQHF,TGTGCCAGCAGTGCGAGGAATCAGCCCCAGCATTTT
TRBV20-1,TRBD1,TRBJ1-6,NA,CSALPPRTGGDSPLHF,TGCAGTGCTCTACCACCCAGGACAGGGGGCGATTCACCCCTCCACTTT
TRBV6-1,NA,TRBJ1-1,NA,CASNPGAGFGEAFF,TGTGCCAGCAATCCAGGGGCGGGGTTTGGCGAAGCTTTCTTT
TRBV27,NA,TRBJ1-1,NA,CASRLPGNTEAFF,TGTGCCAGCAGATTGCCGGGGAACACTGAAGCTTTCTTT
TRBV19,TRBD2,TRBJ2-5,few,CASRLAGALTEGTQYF,TGTGCCAGCCGGCTAGCGGGGGCCCTAACGGAGGGGACCCAGTACTTC
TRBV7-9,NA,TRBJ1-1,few,CASSDGRTCDF,TGTGCCAGCAGCGACGGACGGACTTGTGATTTT
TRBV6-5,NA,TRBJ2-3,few,CASSSQFRVQTDTQYF,TGTGCCAGCAGTTCGCAATTTAGAGTTCAGACAGATACGCAGTATTTT